What follows describes a single TCR beta chain. Per germline, CDR1 KGHSH and CDR2 LQKENI. The CDR3 loop spans 18 amino acids. The germline V and J ends were trimmed by 2 bases and 0 bases, with 17 bases remaining between them. These data originate in a study of control samples from healthy donors and cancer patients. Assay: immunoSEQ multiplex PCR; the TCRdb copy retains only in-frame clones and omits some. The sample lists some 150,000 clones, approximately 92% seen once, with approximately 4% in the top ten. Material: blood. The genes are TRBV18 and TRBJ1-3; perhaps TRBD1 as D (5 bases). The receptor was isolated from a woman aged 55-69 years in good health. The chain's CDR3 is CASSPFSGGPGSGNTIYF. DNA for the CDR3: TGTGCCAGCTCACCATTTTCGGGGGGTCCAGGCTCTGGAAACACCATATATTTT. The full variable domain, its missing parts supplied by reference TRBV18 and TRBJ1-3, is NAGVMQNPRHLVRRRGQEARLRCSPMKGHSHVYWYRQLPEEGLKFMVYLQKENIIDESGMPKERFSAEFPKEGPSILRIQQVVRGDSAAYFCASSPFSGGPGSGNTIYFGEGSWLTVV.